This entry describes one T cell receptor (beta chain). Its antigen is unidentified. In the PCR, 60 Vbeta and 13 Jbeta primers were used. Here immunoSEQ multiplex PCR was the method, and the copy in TCRdb shows in-frame clones only, minus some. Found here are 150,000 to 200,000 clones, approximately 85% of them singletons; the top ten hold approximately 0.8%. This CDR3 comprises 15 residues. The V end lost 1 base, the J end lost 0 bases, and 7 bases lay between the germline ends. The germline V gene has CDR1 MGHRA and CDR2 YSYEKL. This sample was taken from a study of cytomegalovirus exposure and HLA in healthy donors. Study-level points and caveats: Later, TCR association rates were found to vary by HLA locus, highest for DRB1 and lowest for HLA-C.

The sequence was obtained from a woman between 18 and 29 years old in good health and CMV-seronegative. This sequence joins TRBV4-1 and TRBJ1-3; possible D gene TRBD1, 6 bases. The sequenced sample was PBMCs. The CDR3 loop is CASSQGTVSGNTIYF. CDR3 sequence (DNA): TGCGCCAGCAGCCAAGGGACAGTCTCTGGAAACACCATATATTTT.